Following are 21 T cell receptor beta chains from one sample sequenced in a study of cytomegalovirus exposure and HLA in healthy donors. Primers included in the PCR were 60 Vbeta and 13 Jbeta primers. Using immunoSEQ multiplex PCR, the repertoire was profiled, and TCRdb retains in-frame clones only, with some absent. The repertoire holds approximately 150,000 clones, with nearly 80% as singletons. Sequences were obtained from PBMCs. These receptors all come from a woman between 40 and 55 years old in good health and CMV-seronegative.

The chain is built from TRBV1 and TRBJ2-4; no check of the table's D call, TRBD2, against the DNA was made. TRBV1 is flagged as a pseudogene. The CDR3 extends over 20 amino acids. CDR3 sequence (DNA): TGCACCAGCAGCCAAGACCAGCGGACTAGCGGGAGGAATTCCAAAAACATTCAGTACTTC. Its protein is CTSSQDQRTSGRNSKNIQYF.

V is TRBV10-3 and J is TRBJ2-3, with 12 positions matching TRBD2. CDR1 and CDR2 from the germline V gene are ENHRY and SYGVKD. The CDR3 has 17 amino acids. V lost 4 bases to trimming and J lost 3 bases; unmatched junction nucleotides: 8. CDR3 nucleotides: TGTGCCATCAGTGCAGGAACTAGCGGGGGGATGACAGATACGCAGTATTTT. It yields the protein CAISAGTSGGMTDTQYF.

This chain connects TRBV7-2 to TRBJ1-2; D gene ambiguous. With 2 bases removed from V and 3 bases from J, the gap between germline ends came to 7 bases. The germline gives CDR1 SGHTA, CDR2 FQGNSA. The CDR3 runs to 13 residues. The CDR3 coding sequence is TGTGCCAGCAGCTTAACCCCGGACTATGGCTACACCTTC. Its protein is CASSLTPDYGYTF.

This sequence joins TRBV28 and TRBJ2-1; TRBD2 aligns across 13 bases. The trim removed 6 bases at V and 5 bases at J, leaving 10 bases unmatched. CDR1 and CDR2 (germline): MDHEN, SYDVKM. The length of the CDR3 is 17 residues. CDR3 coding DNA: TGTGCCAGCAGGGCTTGGACTAGCGGGAGCCCCCACAATGAGCAGTTCTTC. This gives the protein CASRAWTSGSPHNEQFF.

In its sample, this clone was seen once. The rearrangement links TRBV28 to TRBJ2-5; TRBD2 aligns across 7 bases. The junction had 19 bases not matched to a gene; V was cut back by 7 bases and J by 5 bases. This CDR3 is built from 17 residues. CDR1 and CDR2 from the germline V gene are MDHEN and SYDVKM. As DNA, the CDR3 is TGTGCCAGCACCCTGTCGGTACTGGGAGGGAGGGGTGAGACCCAGTACTTC. Residues: CASTLSVLGGRGETQYF.

This clone has only one observation. The V and J genes are TRBV4-1 and TRBJ1-1; TRBD1 aligns across 7 bases. CDR3 size: 14 residues. Germline V gene lookup returns CDR1 MGHRA and CDR2 YSYEKL. V lost 2 bases and J lost 4; bases outside the gene matches: 4. CDR3 bases: TGCGCCAGCAGCCAAAAGACAGGGATCACTGAAGCTTTCTTT. This translates into CASSQKTGITEAFF.

This chain connects TRBV28 to TRBJ2-7; the D gene is possibly TRBD2 (5 bases). CDR1 and CDR2 (germline): MDHEN, SYDVKM. This CDR3 spans 13 amino acids. The V end lost 9 bases, the J end lost 5 bases, and 17 bases lay between the germline ends. CDR3 bases: TGTGCCAGTACCGCGGGTGTGATCGACGAGCAGTACTTC. It specifies CASTAGVIDEQYF.

The chain carries TRBV27 and TRBJ2-7; D gene unclear. Trimming stripped 0 bases from V and 3 bases from J, with 6 bases between. The V gene's germline CDR1 is MNHEY and CDR2 SMNVEV (reference sequence). The CDR3 is made up of 13 amino acids. The CDR3 DNA sequence: TGTGCCAGCAGTTTATCGTACAGCTACGAGCAGTACTTC. Protein sequence: CASSLSYSYEQYF.

The rearrangement uses TRBV5-1 and TRBJ2-6; possibly TRBD2 for D (5 bases). The V end lost 4 bases, the J end lost 4 bases, and 18 bases lay between the germline ends. CDR1 is SGHRS and CDR2 is YFSETQ in the germline V gene. The CDR3 sequence is 17 residues long. The CDR3 DNA reads TGCGCCAGCAGCGCCCGACCGCCTGGGGAGGGGGCCAACGTCCTGACTTTC. This gives the protein CASSARPPGEGANVLTF.

The V call is TRBV14, the J call TRBJ1-2, with a possible D match to TRBD1 (6 bases). The CDR3 runs to 15 residues. V lost 2 bases and J 4 bases, leaving 14 bases between the germline ends. CDR1 and CDR2 from the germline V gene are SGHDN and FVKESK. CDR3 sequence (DNA): TGTGCCAGCAGCCAATACATAAACAGGGTCTATGGCTACACCTTC. This encodes CASSQYINRVYGYTF. Full variable domain (outside the CDR3, taken from reference TRBV14 and TRBJ1-2): EAGVTQFPSHSVIEKGQTVTLRCDPISGHDNLYWYRRVMGKEIKFLLHFVKESKQDESGMPNNRFLAERTGGTYSTLKVQPAELEDSGVYFCASSQYINRVYGYTFGSGTRLTVV.

The chain couples TRBV28 to TRBJ2-1, with TRBD1 matching over 8 bases. This CDR3 contains 15 residues. Trimming removed 6 bases from V and 5 bases from J; junction bases left unmatched: 9. Germline V gene sequence: CDR1 MDHEN, CDR2 SYDVKM. The DNA for the CDR3 is TGTGCCAGCAGCTCGTCCGGGACAGGAGACAATGAGCAGTTCTTC. As protein: CASSSSGTGDNEQFF.

The chain carries TRBV19 and TRBJ2-5, with TRBD2 identical over 9 bases. V gave up 5 bases and J gave up 5 bases; unmatched junction bases: 9. The CDR3 has 15 amino acids. CDR1 and CDR2 (germline): LNHDA, SQIVND (reference sequence). For the CDR3, the DNA is TGTGCCAGTAGTGCACGAGGACTAGCGAGGGAGACCCAGTACTTC. It is translated as CASSARGLARETQYF.

The chain employs TRBV2 and TRBJ1-2; the match to TRBD1 covers 8 bases. V dropped 4 bases and J dropped 3; count of bases not matched to a gene: 4. Germline V gene sequence: CDR1 SNHLY, CDR2 FYNNEI. The CDR3 loop spans 14 amino acids. CDR3 DNA sequence: TGTGCCAGCAGTGGGGACAGGTGGGACTATGGCTACACCTTC. This sequence encodes CASSGDRWDYGYTF.

This clone was detected once. This rearrangement joins TRBV7-3 to TRBJ1-1; possible D gene TRBD1, 5 bases. CDR1 and CDR2 from the germline V gene are SGHTA and FQGTGA. This CDR3 is 13 amino acids long. The V end was cut by 5 bases, the J end by 1 base, with 8 bases between. CDR3: CASSVDRNTEAFF. DNA for the CDR3: TGTGCCAGCAGCGTTGACAGGAACACTGAAGCTTTCTTT.

The chain has TRBV5-6 and TRBJ2-2; TRBD2 agrees at 7 bases. Germline V gives CDR1 SGHDT, CDR2 YYEEEE. Trimming cost V 2 bases and J 2 bases; bases outside gene matches: 6. This CDR3 has 16 residues. CDR3 amino acids: CASSLTSVANTGELFF. Here the CDR3 DNA reads TGTGCCAGCAGCTTAACTAGCGTCGCAAACACCGGGGAGCTGTTTTTT.

The sample holds one count of this clone. The chain carries TRBV2 and TRBJ1-2; D perhaps matches TRBD1 (5 bases). The CDR3 has 15 residues. Between the trimmed V and J ends, which lost 1 base and 2 bases, there was a span of 11 bases. The germline V gene has CDR1 SNHLY and CDR2 FYNNEI. CDR3 protein: CASSEDSGGNYGYTF. The CDR3 DNA sequence: TGTGCCAGCAGTGAAGACTCCGGGGGAAACTATGGCTACACCTTC.

This chain uses TRBV9 with TRBJ2-7; 7 nucleotides match TRBD1. Trimming removed 4 bases from V and 2 bases from J; junction bases left unmatched: 9. The CDR3 is made up of 15 amino acids. Germline V gives CDR1 SGDLS, CDR2 YYNGEE. The CDR3 DNA follows: TGTGCCAGCAGCTCAACGGGACAGAACACCTACGAGCAGTACTTC. It encodes CASSSTGQNTYEQYF.

The V call is TRBV9, the J call TRBJ2-7, with TRBD1 matching over 8 bases. The CDR3 totals 14 residues. The germline CDR1 and CDR2 sequences are SGDLS and YYNGEE. Trimming removed 3 bases from V and 4 bases from J; junction bases left unmatched: 6. CDR3 amino acids: CASSAGTGDYEQYF. In DNA form, the CDR3 reads TGTGCCAGCAGCGCCGGGACAGGTGATTACGAGCAGTACTTC. Full variable domain (missing parts from reference TRBV9 and TRBJ2-7): DSGVTQTPKHLITATGQRVTLRCSPRSGDLSVYWYQQSLDQGLQFLIQYYNGEERAKGNILERFSAQQFPDLHSELNLSSLELGDSALYFCASSAGTGDYEQYFGPGTRLTVT.

This chain uses TRBV6-5 with TRBJ1-5, with D perhaps TRBD1 (5 bases). Trimming cost V 4 bases and J 7 bases, with 17 bases left between them. In germline, CDR1 is MNHEY, CDR2 SVGAGI. The CDR3 totals 15 residues. This CDR3 is CASSSGRVHGQPQHF. The CDR3 nucleotides read TGTGCCAGCAGTTCCGGCAGGGTGCATGGACAGCCCCAGCATTTT.

This clone was counted only a few times. V usage is TRBV27 and J usage is TRBJ1-5; D is possibly TRBD1 (6 bases). This CDR3 has 15 amino acids. The V gene lost 3 bases and the J gene lost 1 base, with 10 bases spanning the gap. Germline loops: CDR1 MNHEY, CDR2 SMNVEV (reference sequence). The CDR3: CASSFEGVSNQPQHF. As DNA, the CDR3 is TGTGCCAGCAGTTTTGAGGGGGTGAGCAATCAGCCCCAGCATTTT.

The CDR3 DNA sequence: TGTGCCACCAGCATTAGGACAGGGTTTGTTCCAGATACGCAGTATTTT. Protein sequence: CATSIRTGFVPDTQYF. V gene TRBV15 combines with J gene TRBJ2-3; 8 bases agree with TRBD1. V was clipped by 4 bases and J by 4 bases; unmatched bases: 10. CDR1 is LNHNV and CDR2 is YYDKDF in the germline V gene (reference sequence). The CDR3 is made up of 16 amino acids.